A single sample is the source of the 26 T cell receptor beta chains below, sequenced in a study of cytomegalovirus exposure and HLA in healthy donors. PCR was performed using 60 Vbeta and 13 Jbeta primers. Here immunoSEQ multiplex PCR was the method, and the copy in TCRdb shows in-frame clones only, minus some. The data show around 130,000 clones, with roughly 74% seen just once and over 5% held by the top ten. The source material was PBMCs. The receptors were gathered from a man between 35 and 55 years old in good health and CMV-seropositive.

In DNA form, the CDR3 reads TGTGCCAGTCTTGGGGAGACAGGGACAGATACGCAGTATTTT. This codes for CASLGETGTDTQYF. This rearrangement joins TRBV2 to TRBJ2-3; 7 bases align to TRBD1. CDR3 size: 14 residues. Germline trimming cut 9 bases from V and 3 bases from J; bases unmatched to any gene: 9. CDR1 and CDR2 from the germline V gene are SNHLY and FYNNEI.

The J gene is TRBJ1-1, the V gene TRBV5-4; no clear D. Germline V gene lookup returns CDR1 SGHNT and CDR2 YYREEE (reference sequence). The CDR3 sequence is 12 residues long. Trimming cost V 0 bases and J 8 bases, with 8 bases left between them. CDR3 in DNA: TGTGCCAGCAGCTTGGGGGAGGCAGAAGCTTTCTTT. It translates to CASSLGEAEAFF. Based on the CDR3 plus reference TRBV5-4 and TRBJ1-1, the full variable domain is ETGVTQSPTHLIKTRGQQVTLRCSSQSGHNTVSWYQQALGQGPQFIFQYYREEENGRGNFPPRFSGLQFPNYSSELNVNALELDDSALYLCASSLGEAEAFFGQGTRLTVV.

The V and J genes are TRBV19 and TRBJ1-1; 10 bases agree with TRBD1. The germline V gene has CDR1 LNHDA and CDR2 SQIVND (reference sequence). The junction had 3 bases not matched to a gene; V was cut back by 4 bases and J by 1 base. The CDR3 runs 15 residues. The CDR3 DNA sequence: TGTGCCAGTAGTAGTGGACAGGGGGGGAACACTGAAGCTTTCTTT. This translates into CASSSGQGGNTEAFF. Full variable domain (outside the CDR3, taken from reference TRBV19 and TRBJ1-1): DGGITQSPKYLFRKEGQNVTLSCEQNLNHDAMYWYRQDPGQGLRLIYYSQIVNDFQKGDIAEGYSVSREKKESFPLTVTSAQKNPTAFYLCASSSGQGGNTEAFFGQGTRLTVV.

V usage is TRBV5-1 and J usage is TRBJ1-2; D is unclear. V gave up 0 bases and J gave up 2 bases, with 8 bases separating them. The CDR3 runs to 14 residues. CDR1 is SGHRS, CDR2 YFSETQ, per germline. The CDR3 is CASSLVAENYGYTF. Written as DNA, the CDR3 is TGCGCCAGCAGCTTGGTAGCTGAGAACTATGGCTACACCTTC.

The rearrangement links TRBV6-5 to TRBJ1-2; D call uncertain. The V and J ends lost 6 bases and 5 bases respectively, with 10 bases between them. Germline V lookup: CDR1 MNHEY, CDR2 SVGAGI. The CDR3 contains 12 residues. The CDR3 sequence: CASRAGSYGYTF. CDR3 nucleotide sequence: TGTGCCAGCAGGGCAGGCAGTTATGGCTACACCTTC.

Written as DNA, the CDR3 is TGTGCCAGCAGTGAAAGCGCCGGAGCTAACTATGGCTACACCTTC. It codes for CASSESAGANYGYTF. The chain carries TRBV6-1 and TRBJ1-2; D is unresolved. Trimming stripped 2 bases from V and 0 bases from J, with 10 bases between. The CDR3 has 15 residues. CDR1 is MNHNS, CDR2 SASEGT, per germline.

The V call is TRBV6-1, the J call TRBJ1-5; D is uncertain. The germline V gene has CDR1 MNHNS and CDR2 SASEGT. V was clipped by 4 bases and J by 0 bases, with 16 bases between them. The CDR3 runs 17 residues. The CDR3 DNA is TGTGCCAGCAGTGCAGACATGTACTCGACTAGCAATCAGCCCCAGCATTTT. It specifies CASSADMYSTSNQPQHF.

As DNA, the CDR3 is TGTGCCAGCAGACCCTCCCCAGGGACAGGGGGCCGCGACACTGAAGCTTTCTTT. This sequence encodes CASRPSPGTGGRDTEAFF. This chain joins TRBV27 and TRBJ1-1; 12 bases are a match to TRBD1. The CDR3 is made up of 18 amino acids. Germline lookup yields CDR1 MNHEY and CDR2 SMNVEV (reference sequence). J lost 3 bases, V lost 6 bases, and 14 bases had no gene match.

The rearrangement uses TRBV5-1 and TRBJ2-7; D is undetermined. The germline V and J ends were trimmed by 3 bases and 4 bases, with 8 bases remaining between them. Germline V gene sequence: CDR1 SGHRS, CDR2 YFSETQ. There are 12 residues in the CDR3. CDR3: CASSYTVYEQYF. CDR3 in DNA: TGCGCCAGCAGCTACACAGTTTACGAGCAGTACTTC.

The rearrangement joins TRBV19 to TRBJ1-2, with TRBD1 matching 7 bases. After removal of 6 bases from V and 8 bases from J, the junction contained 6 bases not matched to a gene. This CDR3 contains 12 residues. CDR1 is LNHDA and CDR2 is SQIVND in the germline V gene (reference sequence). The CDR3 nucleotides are TGTGCCAGTAGCGACAACAGGGGCGGCTACACCTTC. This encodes CASSDNRGGYTF.

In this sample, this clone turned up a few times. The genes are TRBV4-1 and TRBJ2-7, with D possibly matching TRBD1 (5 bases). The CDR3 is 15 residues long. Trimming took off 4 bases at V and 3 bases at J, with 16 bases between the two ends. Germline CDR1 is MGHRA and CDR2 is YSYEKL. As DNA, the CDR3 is TGCGCCAGCAGCCGCACCCAGGGTTCGGACTACGAGCAGTACTTC. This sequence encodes CASSRTQGSDYEQYF.

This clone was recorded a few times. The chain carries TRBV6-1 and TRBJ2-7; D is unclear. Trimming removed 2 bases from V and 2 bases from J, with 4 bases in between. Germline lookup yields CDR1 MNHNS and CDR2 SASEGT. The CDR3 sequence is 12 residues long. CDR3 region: CASSELTYEQYF. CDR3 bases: TGTGCCAGCAGTGAATTAACCTACGAGCAGTACTTC.

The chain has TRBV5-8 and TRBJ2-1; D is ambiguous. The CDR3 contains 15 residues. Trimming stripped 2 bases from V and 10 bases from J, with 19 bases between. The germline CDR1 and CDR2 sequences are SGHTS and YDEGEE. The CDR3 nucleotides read TGTGCCAGCAGCTTTCTTGGGCGCGACCTTGGCGAGCAGTTCTTC. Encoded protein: CASSFLGRDLGEQFF.

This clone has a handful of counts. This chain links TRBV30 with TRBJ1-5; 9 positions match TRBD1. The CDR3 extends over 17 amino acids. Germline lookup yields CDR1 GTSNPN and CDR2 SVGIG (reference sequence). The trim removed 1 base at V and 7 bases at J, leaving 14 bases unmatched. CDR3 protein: CAWSATSGTGIGQPQHF. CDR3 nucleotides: TGTGCCTGGAGTGCTACTTCCGGGACAGGGATTGGACAGCCCCAGCATTTT.

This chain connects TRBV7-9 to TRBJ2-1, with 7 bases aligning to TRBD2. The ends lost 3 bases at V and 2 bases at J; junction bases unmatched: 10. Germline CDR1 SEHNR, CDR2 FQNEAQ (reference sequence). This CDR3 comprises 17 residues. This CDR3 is CASSFPPAGDPYNEQFF. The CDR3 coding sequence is TGTGCCAGCAGCTTCCCTCCGGCGGGAGACCCCTACAATGAGCAGTTCTTC.

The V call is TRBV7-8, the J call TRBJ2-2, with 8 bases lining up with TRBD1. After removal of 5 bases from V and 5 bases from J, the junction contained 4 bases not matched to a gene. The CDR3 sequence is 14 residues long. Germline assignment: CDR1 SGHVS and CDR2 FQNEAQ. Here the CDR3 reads CASSRQGRTGELFF. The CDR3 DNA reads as TGTGCCAGCAGCCGACAGGGGCGGACCGGGGAGCTGTTTTTT.

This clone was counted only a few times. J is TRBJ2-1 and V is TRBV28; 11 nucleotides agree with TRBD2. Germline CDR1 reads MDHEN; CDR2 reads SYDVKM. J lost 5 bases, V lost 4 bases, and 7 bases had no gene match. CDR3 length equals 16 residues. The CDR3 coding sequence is TGTGCCAGCAGTTACTCTAGCGGGGGGCCCCACAATGAGCAGTTCTTC. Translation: CASSYSSGGPHNEQFF. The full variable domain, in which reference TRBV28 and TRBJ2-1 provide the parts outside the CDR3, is DVKVTQSSRYLVKRTGEKVFLECVQDMDHENMFWYRQDPGLGLRLIYFSYDVKMKEKGDIPEGYSVSREKKERFSLILESASTNQTSMYLCASSYSSGGPHNEQFFGPGTRLTVL.

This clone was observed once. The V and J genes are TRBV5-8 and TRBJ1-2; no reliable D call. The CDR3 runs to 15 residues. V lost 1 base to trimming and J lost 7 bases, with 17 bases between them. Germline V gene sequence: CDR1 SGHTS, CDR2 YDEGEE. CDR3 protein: CASSLSDFGLGGYTF. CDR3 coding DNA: TGTGCCAGCAGCTTGTCGGACTTTGGATTGGGTGGCTACACCTTC. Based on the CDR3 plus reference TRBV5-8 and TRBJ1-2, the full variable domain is EAGVTQSPTHLIKTRGQQATLRCSPISGHTSVYWYQQALGLGLQFLLWYDEGEERNRGNFPPRFSGRQFPNYSSELNVNALELEDSALYLCASSLSDFGLGGYTFGSGTRLTVV.

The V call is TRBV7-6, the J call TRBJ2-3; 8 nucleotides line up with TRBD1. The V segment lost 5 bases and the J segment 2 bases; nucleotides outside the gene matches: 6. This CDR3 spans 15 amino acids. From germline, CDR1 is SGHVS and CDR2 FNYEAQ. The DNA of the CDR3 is TGTGCCAGCAGCCTGAGGACAGGGTTCACAGATACGCAGTATTTT. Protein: CASSLRTGFTDTQYF. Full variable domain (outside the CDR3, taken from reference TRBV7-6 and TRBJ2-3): GAGVSQSPRYKVTKRGQDVALRCDPISGHVSLYWYRQALGQGPEFLTYFNYEAQQDKSGLPNDRFSAERPEGSISTLTIQRTEQRDSAMYRCASSLRTGFTDTQYFGPGTRLTVL.

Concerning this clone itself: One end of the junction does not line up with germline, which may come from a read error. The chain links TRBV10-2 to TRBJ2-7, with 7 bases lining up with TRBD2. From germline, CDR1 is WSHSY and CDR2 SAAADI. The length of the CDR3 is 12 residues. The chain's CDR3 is CASSEAGYEQYF. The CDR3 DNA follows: TGCGCCAGCAGTGAAGCGGGGTACGAGCAGTATTTC.

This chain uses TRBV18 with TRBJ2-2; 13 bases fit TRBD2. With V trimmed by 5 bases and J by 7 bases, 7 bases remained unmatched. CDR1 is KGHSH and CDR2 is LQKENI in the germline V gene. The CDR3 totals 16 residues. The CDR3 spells CASSSGLAGAVGELFF. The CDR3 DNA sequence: TGTGCCAGCTCATCCGGACTAGCGGGAGCGGTCGGGGAGCTGTTTTTT.

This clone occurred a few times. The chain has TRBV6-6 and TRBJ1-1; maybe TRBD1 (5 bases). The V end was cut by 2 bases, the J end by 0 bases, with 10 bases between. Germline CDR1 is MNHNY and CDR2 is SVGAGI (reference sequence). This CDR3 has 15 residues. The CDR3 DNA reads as TGTGCCAGCAGTTACGGCAGGGCCGTGAACACTGAAGCTTTCTTT. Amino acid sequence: CASSYGRAVNTEAFF.

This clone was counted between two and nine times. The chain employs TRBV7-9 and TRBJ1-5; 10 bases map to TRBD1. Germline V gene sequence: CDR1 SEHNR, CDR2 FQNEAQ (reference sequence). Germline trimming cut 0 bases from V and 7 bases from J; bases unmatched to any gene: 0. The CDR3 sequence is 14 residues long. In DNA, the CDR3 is TGTGCCAGCAGCTTAGCGGGACAGGGGCAGCCCCAGCATTTT. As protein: CASSLAGQGQPQHF.

The CDR3 DNA follows: TGCGCCAGCAGCGCGGGAGGGACAGCCTACGAGCAGTACTTC. It is translated as CASSAGGTAYEQYF. V gene TRBV5-1 combines with J gene TRBJ2-7, with 9 bases lining up with TRBD2. From germline, CDR1 is SGHRS and CDR2 YFSETQ. J gave up 2 bases and V 4 bases, and 4 bases lay outside the gene matches. This CDR3 has 14 residues.

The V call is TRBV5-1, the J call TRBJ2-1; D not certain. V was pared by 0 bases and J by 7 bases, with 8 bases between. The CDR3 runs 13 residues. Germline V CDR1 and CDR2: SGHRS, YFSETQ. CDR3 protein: CASSLVLDNEQFF. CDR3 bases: TGCGCCAGCAGCTTGGTCCTAGATAATGAGCAGTTCTTC.

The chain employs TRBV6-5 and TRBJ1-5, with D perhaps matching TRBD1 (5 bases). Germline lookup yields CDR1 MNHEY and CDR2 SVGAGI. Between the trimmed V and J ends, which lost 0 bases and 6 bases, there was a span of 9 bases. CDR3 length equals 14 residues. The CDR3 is CASSYSGGAQPQHF. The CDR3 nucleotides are TGTGCCAGCAGTTACTCGGGGGGAGCTCAGCCCCAGCATTTT.